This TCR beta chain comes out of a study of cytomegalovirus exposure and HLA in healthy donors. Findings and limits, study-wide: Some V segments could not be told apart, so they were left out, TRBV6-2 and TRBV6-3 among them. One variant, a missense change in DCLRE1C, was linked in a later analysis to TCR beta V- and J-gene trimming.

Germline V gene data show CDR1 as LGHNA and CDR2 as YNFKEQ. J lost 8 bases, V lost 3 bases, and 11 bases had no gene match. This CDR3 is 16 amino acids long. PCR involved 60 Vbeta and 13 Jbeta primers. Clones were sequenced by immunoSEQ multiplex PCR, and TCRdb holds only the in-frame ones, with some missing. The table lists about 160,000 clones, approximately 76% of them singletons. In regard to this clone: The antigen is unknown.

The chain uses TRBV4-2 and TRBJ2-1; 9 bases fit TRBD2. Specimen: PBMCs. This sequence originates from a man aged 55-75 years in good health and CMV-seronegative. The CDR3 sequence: CASSQVPAGGGDEQFF. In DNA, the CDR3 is TGTGCCAGCAGCCAGGTCCCAGCGGGGGGCGGGGATGAGCAGTTCTTC.